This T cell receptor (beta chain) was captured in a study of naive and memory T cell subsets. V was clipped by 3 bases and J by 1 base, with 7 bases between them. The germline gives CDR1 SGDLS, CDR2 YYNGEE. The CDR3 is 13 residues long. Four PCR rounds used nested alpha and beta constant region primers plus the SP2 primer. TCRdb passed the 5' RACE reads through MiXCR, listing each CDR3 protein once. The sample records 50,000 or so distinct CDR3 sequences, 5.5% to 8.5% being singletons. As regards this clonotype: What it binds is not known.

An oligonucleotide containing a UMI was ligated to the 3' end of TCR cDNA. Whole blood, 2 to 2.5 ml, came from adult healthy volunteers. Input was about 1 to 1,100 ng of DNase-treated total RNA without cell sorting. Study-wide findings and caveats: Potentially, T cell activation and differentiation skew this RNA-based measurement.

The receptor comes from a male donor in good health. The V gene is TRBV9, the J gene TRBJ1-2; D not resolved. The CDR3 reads CASSAISNYGYTF. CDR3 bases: TGTGCCAGCAGCGCAATAAGTAACTATGGCTACACCTTC.